This T cell receptor (beta chain) was observed in a study of CD8+CD57+ T cells in acquired aplastic anemia. Genomic DNA provided the template from which TCR beta VDJ and CDR3 profiles were obtained. Via MiXCR, TCRdb re-called the reads, giving one row per CDR3 protein. In the table there are about 200,000 distinct CDR3 sequences, 30% to 40% of which are singletons. The CDR3 loop spans 13 amino acids. V dropped 5 bases and J dropped 6; count of bases not matched to a gene: 7. In germline, CDR1 is SQVTM, CDR2 ANQGSEA. The genes are TRBV29-1 and TRBJ1-2; 9 bases fit TRBD1. Input material: sorted CD4+, CD8+, or CD8+CD57+ T cells (not recorded which) from PBMCs. The receptor was derived from a human donor in good health, serving as a control. CDR3 bases: TGCAGCGTTCCAACCGGGACAGGGAATGGCTACACCTTC. Translation: CSVPTGTGNGYTF.